This TCR beta chain was identified during a study of cytotoxic CD8 clonotypes in ibrutinib-treated CLL (dated by TCRdb to about 2021). As for the study more broadly: The cohort was composed of roughly ten relapsed/refractory and about 15 treatment-naive patients; IGHV unmutated status was identified in some 17 patients. Responses were partial in 25 or so patients and complete in 2; after median about 68 months follow-up, some 15 stayed in remission and around 12 progressed. Response samples were taken after a median of 12 months on treatment, ranging from about 6 to 36 months. On average, each sample had 255,043 productive templates and more than 75,000 productive rearrangements. Of the 85 to 90 participants in the trial, 25 to 30 had longitudinal samples available. Cryopreserved peripheral blood mononuclear cells were collected before treatment, at response, and at either disease progression or sustained remission. Patients were still on ibrutinib when every remission and progressive disease sample was collected.

As concerns this clone: The clone's antigen remains unknown. It has no much larger one-base neighbor in the sample; base qualities were not kept.

Beyond this particular receptor, the publication reports: Sampling times were not matched between sustained-remission and progressing patients, and lymph node repertoires were not studied. Baseline clonality was found to be higher than that of age-matched healthy donors and was strongly correlated with circulating CD8+ T-cell counts. An increase in clonality was observed at ibrutinib response, with clonality remaining stable during sustained remission and falling back toward baseline at progression. Public clonotypes were rare and either contracted or stayed stable during treatment, and the rise in clonality at ibrutinib response reflected the expansion of private clonotypes.

Interpreted using the paper, the time point label stands for: approximately 2 years on ibrutinib. About 2 micrograms of genomic DNA were extracted from cryopreserved PBMCs for TCR beta library preparation. High-throughput TCR beta sequencing was performed on longitudinal blood samples from CLL patients receiving ibrutinib monotherapy. Patients were enrolled in a phase 2 open-label single-center ibrutinib monotherapy trial. The CDR3 covers 14 residues, taking in both the cysteine and the phenylalanine. Kept here is only the CDR3 DNA, which spans 42 bases and is read in frame from base 1. V and J are trimmed by 6 bases and 9 bases, and the gene matches miss 14 bases of the junction. The germline V gene encodes CDR1 LNHDA and CDR2 SQIVND (reference sequence). The goal of deep resolution MiSeq sequencing was a depth between 1 in 1 million and 1 in 200,000 T cells, and coverage averaged 10x per clonotype. The immunoSEQ hsTCRB Kit was used to generate the TCR beta libraries. In the source study's methods: The data were analyzed with ImmunoSEQ Analyzer and ImmunoSEQ Data Assistant, and V, D and J gene assignments followed IMGT definitions. Clonality, with values ranging from 0 to 1, was calculated as one minus the normalized Shannon entropy of productive rearrangement frequencies. Only overrepresented clonotypes making up at least 0.05% of each patient's repertoire were included in the public clonotype analysis. Roughly 12 age-matched healthy donor repertoires from immuneACCESS were used as controls for clonality. Entries here come from immuneACCESS through TCRdb and include only in-frame sequences with V and J called. Some clones fail to appear in such tables; in the studies checked, an unresolved V gene covers under half of the shortfall, and the cause of the remainder is unknown. The DNA gave D and trimming, while V, J and clone size come from that table. This sample gives some 130,000 clones in total; 80% to 90% of them show up just once. The top ten constitute about 2.1% of the sample.

Sample: PBMCs, taken after 24 months of ibrutinib treatment. This sequence was found in a human donor with chronic lymphocytic leukemia. This receptor chain uses TRBV19 and TRBJ2-7; 7 bases in the middle match TRBD2. The DNA sequence is TGTGCCAGTAGCTCCGGGACTAACCTTCGGAGGCAGTACTTC. This encodes CASSSGTNLRRQYF.